This T cell receptor (beta chain) was sequenced for a study of HIV-infected patients and healthy controls. The germline V gene encodes CDR1 SQVTM and CDR2 ANQGSEA. The V gene end was trimmed by 7 bases and the J gene end by 8 bases; junction bases not matched to a gene: 9. The CDR3 contains 12 residues. Each CDR3 protein gets one entry after TCRdb re-called the 5' RACE reads with MiXCR. The repertoire consists of about 64,000 distinct CDR3 sequences, with over 15% occurring once and the leading ten covering more than 1.4%. The sequenced sample consisted of CD4+ T cells from blood. The chain is built from TRBV29-1 and TRBJ1-2, with TRBD1 matching 8 bases. The clonotype was recovered from a human donor in good health. The chain's CDR3 is CSAGGQGGGYTF. CDR3 nucleotides: TGCAGCGCCGGCGGACAGGGCGGGGGCTACACCTTC. The whole variable domain, filled in from reference TRBV29-1 and TRBJ1-2, reads SAVISQKPSRDICQRGTSLTIQCQVDSQVTMMFWYRQQPGQSLTLIATANQGSEATYESGFVIDKFPISRPNLTFSTLTVSNMSPEDSSIYLCSAGGQGGGYTFGSGTRLTVV.